This T cell receptor (beta chain) was recovered during a study of EBV T-cell therapy then PD-1 blockade in nasopharyngeal carcinoma. This clone has only one observation. The antigen is undetermined. Measured with immunoSEQ multiplex PCR; TCRdb has only the in-frame clones, and not every one. The table shows 20,000 or so clones, with approximately 80% occurring only once. The CDR3 extends over 14 amino acids. Germline V CDR1 and CDR2: MNHEY, SVGEGT. Between the trimmed V and J ends, which lost 5 bases and 3 bases, there was a span of 14 bases. Treatment given: AdE1-LMPpoly-expanded autologous EBV-specific T-cell therapy followed by anti-PD-1 nivolumab.

This TCR derives from a man aged 35 to 55 with nasopharyngeal carcinoma. The sample was CD8+ T cells from blood, taken at day -245 from a patient whose treatment included autologous EBV-specific T cells and nivolumab. The chain has TRBV6-2 or TRBV6-3 and TRBJ2-7, with D possibly being TRBD1 (6 bases). CDR3 nucleotide sequence: TGTGCCAGCAGTCCCGGACAGTTGTACTACGAGCAGTACTTC. Its translation is CASSPGQLYYEQYF.